This record concerns one T cell receptor beta chain sequence. This clone's antigen is unknown. Per-nucleotide qualities are absent, and no much larger clonotype sits a single base away. The entry originates in a study of cytomegalovirus exposure and HLA in healthy donors listed by TCRdb under 2017. Background on the whole study: According to an earlier analysis of 550 to 750 of the donors, about 179 million T cells yielded roughly 110 million unique TCR beta sequences and approximately 300 Gb of sequence data. An early release covering over 500 HLA-typed donors comprised about 300 gigabases of sequencing data and 85 million or so unique TCR sequences. HLA typing included class I and class II loci at four-digit resolution. The study aimed to test whether cataloging public T cell receptors could reveal signatures of past pathogen exposure. A later genetic analysis took genome-wide SNP genotypes for about 55% of the roughly 700 donors and used that subset as a discovery cohort. Across about 380 genotyped donors of the cohort, an average of about 240,000 unique TCR beta nucleotide sequences per donor were sequenced, and roughly 20% of those sequences were non-productive. The number of donors typed differed by locus, with roughly 629-640 for A, B, C, DRB1 and DQB1, around 520 for DQA1, approximately 580 for DPA1, and around 460 for DPB1. An earlier analysis of some 500 of the donors used high-throughput TCR beta sequencing to judge whether each TCR beta V gene segment behaved as functional or pseudogenic. In the later analysis, no new phenotypic data were used to find candidate immune exposures; instead, reliance was placed on TCR beta sequences and their occurrence across donors. The study profiled the T cell repertoires of about 640 subjects by immunosequencing and related them to cytomegalovirus serostatus. To predict cytomegalovirus infection status, the study brought together high-throughput TCR immunosequencing, statistical association of individual TCRs with disease status, and machine learning. Every repertoire in the discovery cohort had been generated on one and the same sequencing platform. A later analysis re-analyzed previously published TCR beta repertoires from roughly 600 donors and added high-resolution HLA genotyping to study TCR occurrence patterns. Along with the approximately 700-subject first cohort, a separate validation cohort of approximately 110 different subjects was used. Alongside the repertoire data, information on donor age, sex, ethnicity and CMV serostatus was compiled. Because of strong linkage in the cohort, 4 to 6 DR-DQ haplotypes were treated as single units for association and clustering. Of the roughly 390 genotyped donors, 80% to 90% were placed in the genetic ancestry cluster associated with self-reported Caucasian donors.

What the authors observed across the whole study: Three of the identified cytomegalovirus-associated TCR beta chains were confirmed in vitro to be specific for cytomegalovirus antigens. In a later analysis, some 17,000 TCR beta sequences were associated with specific HLA alleles at a false discovery rate of 0.05. Immune exposure information for the cohort was limited to CMV serostatus. Correlated functional status among segregating V segments might reflect linkage disequilibrium, but an unknown experimental factor could not be ruled out. The sequencing pipeline was judged likely to have produced a cluster of highly shared sequence variants as a technical artifact. Cytomegalovirus status was reported to be diagnosed by the classifier with high specificity and sensitivity in both the original and validation cohorts. Some IMGT-functional V segments, including TRBV6-2 and TRBV6-3, could not be told apart with the 87-base-pair reads, so those segments were excluded. In a later analysis, TCR association rates were found to vary across HLA loci, with the most associated TCRs seen for DRB1 alleles and the fewest for HLA-C alleles. Because HLA typing was missing for some donors at each locus, association tests included only the typed subset. In a later analysis, most CMV-associated TCR beta chains were found to appear HLA-restricted, with HLA associations seemingly driven largely by CMV exposure. Roughly uniform sequencing depth across donors was assumed in presence/absence analyses, although this assumption may not hold. A further reported finding was that TCR beta sequences accurately predicted the HLA-A and HLA-B alleles for most subjects in the first cohort. In a later genetic analysis, a missense DCLRE1C variant was associated with V-gene and J-gene trimming of TCR beta chains, and the association was replicated in an independent cohort. Fewer than 20 rarely observed V segments, including chromosome 9 orphons, were excluded from the earlier analysis of about 610 of the donors because counts were too low. Compared with the roughly 700-donor mean, donors in an Asian-associated ancestry cluster had fewer N-insertions in productive TCRs, according to a later genetic analysis. In this cohort, only TCR beta chains were sequenced, and detectable features were limited by the absence of alpha or paired-chain data. While some public TCRs were present in many individuals, most TCR sequences turned up only very rarely across donors. A later analysis found that HLA-associated TCR beta chains were more clonally expanded and had lower generation probabilities than equally common non-associated chains. A later analysis reported that several top co-occurrence clusters appeared linked to parvovirus B19, influenza, CMV and Epstein-Barr virus. It was suggested by the authors that the approach could potentially be generalized to other disease states and immunological phenotypes. When HLA alleles, especially DR and DQ, strongly co-occurred, attributing TCR associations to individual alleles was difficult. The study listed 164 TCR beta chains as associated with cytomegalovirus. An earlier analysis of 587 of the donors showed that most TCR beta V segments appeared in productive rearrangements either about 87% or about 30% of the time, which broadly matched IMGT annotations.

Including the terminal cysteine and phenylalanine, the CDR3 comprises 15 residues. Only the CDR3 DNA is retained, 45 bases long and in frame from the first base. The germline V gene yields SGHAT for CDR1 and FQNNGV for CDR2. V is trimmed back by 1 base and J by 5 bases, and the junction contains 7 bases that no gene match accounts for. The cohort consisted of some 670 healthy bone marrow donors. All cohort members were sampled while nominally healthy, although unrecorded immune exposures were likely present. The donor was CMV seropositive and was included in the group of 250 to 300 seropositive cohort members. Each donor provided a peripheral blood sample, and peripheral blood mononuclear cells were used for TCR beta sequencing. Genomic DNA extraction from the blood cell samples was performed with the Qiagen DNeasy Blood Extraction Kit. Library preparation used the immunoSEQ multiplex PCR assay. For the multiplex PCR, a mixture combining 60 forward primers for TCR Vbeta segments and 13 reverse primers for TCR Jbeta segments was used. The CDR3 region of rearranged TCR beta genes was amplified from genomic DNA by a multiplex PCR assay. The amplified TCR beta libraries were sequenced on the Illumina HiSeq System as 87-base-pair reads. The paper's data handling went like this. In a later analysis, tens of millions of unique TCR beta chains were counted across the approximately 640 repertoires, and some 10 million of these chains were shared by at least two donors. Raw reads were error-corrected and collapsed into unique sequences with a nearest-neighbor algorithm that merged closely related sequences to remove PCR and sequencing errors. CDR3 sequences were aligned to IMGT reference sequences to assign V, D and J gene segments. Each retained sequence needed at least a six-nucleotide match to both a V gene segment and a J gene segment. Rearrangements were classified as productive when the CDR3 lacked stop codons and remained in frame with V and J, and all other rearrangements were classified as non-productive. Following IMGT convention, CDR3 was defined as the stretch from the second conserved V-encoded cysteine to the conserved J-encoded phenylalanine. In an earlier analysis of roughly 610 of the donors, sequences lacking an unambiguous match to a single V gene segment were excluded. An earlier analysis of approximately 590 of the donors called V segments functional above 56.7% productive rearrangements and segregating when the between-donor standard deviation exceeded 5%. A statistical classification framework was built for diagnosing cytomegalovirus status from the catalog of TCR beta chain sequences. A later analysis assigned V and J genes by comparing TCR nucleotide sequences with IMGT/GENE-DB human TR gene sequences. A later analysis assigned CDR3 sequences and most-parsimonious VDJ recombination scenarios with the TCRdist pipeline. In a later analysis, every TCR beta chain was defined by the combination of its CDR3 amino acid sequence and its V-gene family, and reads without a unique V-gene family were dropped. To address suspected cross-contamination and a sequencing artifact, a later analysis removed a few hundred highly shared, low-generation-probability nucleotide sequences. A later analysis calculated a clonal expansion index for each public chain from normalized within-repertoire ranks of inferred template counts. A later analysis computed generation probabilities with a VDJ recombination model fitted to out-of-frame rearrangements, and checked the results against IGoR. In a later analysis, hypergeometric tests were used to score TCR-TCR, TCR-HLA and TCR-CMV co-occurrence, with a repertoire-size bias correction applied to TCR pairs. A later analysis estimated false discovery rates by permuting HLA or CMV assignments 20 times. In a later analysis, co-occurring TCRs were grouped using DBSCAN, with TCRdist sequence similarity added in when clustering inside HLA-allele-positive subsets. Repertoires with fewer than 30,000 or more than 120,000 public chains, plus five repertoires with anomalous nucleotide sharing, were excluded from co-occurrence clustering. The table was pulled from immuneACCESS by TCRdb, which kept in-frame rearrangements only. Such tables lose some clones; where checked, under half of the loss comes from unresolved V genes, and the rest has no known cause. Clone size and V and J calls were adopted from that table, with D and trimming inferred from the DNA. For this sample there are some 110,000 clones; approximately 74% appear just once. 11% of the sample goes to the ten largest clones.

The clonotype originates from a woman in her fifties or sixties in good health and CMV-seropositive. The sequence links TRBV11-2 to TRBJ1-1, with TRBD1 matching 7 junction bases. The sequencing input was PBMCs. The CDR3 corresponds to CASSLGTGVGTEAFF. The DNA sequence is given as TGTGCCAGCAGCTTAGGAACAGGGGTTGGGACTGAAGCTTTCTTT.